The 32 T cell receptor beta chains given below trace back to one sample, sequenced in a study of blood T cell repertoires in COVID-19. Here immunoSEQ multiplex PCR was the method, and the copy in TCRdb shows in-frame clones only, minus some. Of fewer than 150,000 clones in the sample, approximately 87% were seen once. Input material: peripheral blood. The receptor set was obtained from a woman in her 40s with acute or convalescent COVID-19.

The chain is built from TRBV2 and TRBJ1-5; D might be TRBD1 (5 bases). Germline V CDR1 and CDR2: SNHLY, FYNNEI. The CDR3 is 16 amino acids. Trimming left V 7 bases short and J 1 base short, with 17 bases between. Here the CDR3 reads CASTKTALGSNQPQHF. DNA of the CDR3: TGTGCCAGCACCAAGACAGCCCTAGGCAGCAATCAGCCCCAGCATTTT.

CDR3 DNA sequence: TGTGCCAGCAGTGAGGGACAGGGACTTGACTATGGCTACACCTTC. Residues: CASSEGQGLDYGYTF. The chain employs TRBV6-1 and TRBJ1-2, with 9 bases that match TRBD1. V shed 3 bases and J 3 bases; nucleotides not matched to a gene: 5. There are 15 residues in the CDR3. The germline CDR1 and CDR2 sequences are MNHNS and SASEGT.

The J gene is TRBJ1-1, the V gene TRBV25-1; no firm D call. Germline V CDR1 and CDR2: MGHDK, SYGVNS. The V and J ends lost 1 base and 0 bases respectively, with 9 bases between them. This CDR3 has 15 amino acids. The chain's CDR3 is CASSESEHMNTEAFF. The CDR3 DNA is TGTGCCAGCAGTGAATCGGAGCATATGAACACTGAAGCTTTCTTT.

This clone was detected once. This rearrangement joins TRBV30 to TRBJ2-3; 7 nucleotides agree with TRBD2. After removal of 4 bases from V and 3 bases from J, the junction contained 16 bases not matched to a gene. The CDR3 sequence is 17 residues long. CDR1 is GTSNPN, CDR2 SVGIG, per germline (reference sequence). CDR3 in amino acids: CAWTTWGRAGVTDTQYF. Written as DNA, the CDR3 is TGTGCCTGGACCACCTGGGGCAGGGCGGGGGTAACAGATACGCAGTATTTT. The full variable domain, rest sourced from reference TRBV30 and TRBJ2-3, is SQTIHQWPATLVQPVGSPLSLECTVEGTSNPNLYWYRQAAGRGLQLLFYSVGIGQISSEVPQNLSASRPQDRQFILSSKKLLLSDSGFYLCAWTTWGRAGVTDTQYFGPGTRLTVL.

V and J are TRBV6-5 and TRBJ1-1; TRBD1 aligns across 8 bases. The CDR3 runs 16 residues. J lost 3 bases, V lost 3 bases, and 9 bases had no gene match. Looked up from germline, CDR1 is MNHEY and CDR2 is SVGAGI. CDR3 protein: CASSYYQGARYTEAFF. The CDR3 nucleotides read TGTGCCAGCAGTTATTATCAGGGGGCGCGATACACTGAAGCTTTCTTT.

This clone is a singleton in its sample. The rearrangement links TRBV20-1 to TRBJ1-6, with 9 bases that match TRBD1. Germline CDR1 reads DFQATT; CDR2 reads SNEGSKA (reference sequence). The V and J ends lost 3 bases and 9 bases, in that order; junction bases with no gene match: 12. This CDR3 is 16 amino acids long. In DNA form, the CDR3 reads TGCAGTGCTAGTTCCGGTGGGACAGGGATGGGTTCACCCCTCCACTTT. Protein sequence: CSASSGGTGMGSPLHF.

The CDR3 bases are TGTGCCAGCAGAGACCAGGGAATTCAGCCCCAGCATTTT. Its protein is CASRDQGIQPQHF. The chain has TRBV28 and TRBJ1-5; a possible D gene is TRBD1 (5 bases). CDR1 MDHEN and CDR2 SYDVKM come from the germline V gene. This CDR3 contains 13 residues. Deletions cut 6 bases from V and 6 bases from J, with 12 bases between. The full variable domain, its missing parts supplied by reference TRBV28 and TRBJ1-5, is DVKVTQSSRYLVKRTGEKVFLECVQDMDHENMFWYRQDPGLGLRLIYFSYDVKMKEKGDIPEGYSVSREKKERFSLILESASTNQTSMYLCASRDQGIQPQHFGDGTRLSIL.

For this clone: Other nucleotide sequences in the sample specify the same CDR3. The V call is TRBV4-1, the J call TRBJ1-6; D ambiguous. The germline gives CDR1 MGHRA, CDR2 YSYEKL. This CDR3 contains 13 residues. Trimming pared 3 bases from V and 6 bases from J, leaving 6 bases between. DNA of the CDR3: TGCGCCAGCAGCCAGGAGGCTAATTCACCCCTCCACTTT. This encodes CASSQEANSPLHF.

This chain joins TRBV2 and TRBJ1-4, with D unresolved. Germline loops: CDR1 SNHLY, CDR2 FYNNEI. The CDR3 runs 15 residues. The V end was cut by 2 bases, the J end by 4 bases, with 11 bases between. The chain's CDR3 is CASSEMGPINEKLFF. The CDR3 coding sequence is TGTGCCAGCAGTGAAATGGGCCCCATTAATGAAAAACTGTTTTTT. Together with reference TRBV2 and TRBJ1-4, the CDR3 gives the full variable domain: EPEVTQTPSHQVTQMGQEVILRCVPISNHLYFYWYRQILGQKVEFLVSFYNNEISEKSEIFDDQFSVERPDGSNFTLKIRSTKLEDSAMYFCASSEMGPINEKLFFGSGTQLSVL.

This chain links TRBV19 with TRBJ1-1; maybe TRBD1 (5 bases). The CDR3 runs 15 residues. Germline V gene sequence: CDR1 LNHDA, CDR2 SQIVND (reference sequence). With 1 base removed from V and 0 bases from J, the gap between germline ends came to 9 bases. CDR3 loop: CASSIGRGLNTEAFF. The CDR3 DNA is TGTGCCAGTAGTATAGGAAGGGGCCTGAACACTGAAGCTTTCTTT. The whole variable domain, remainder taken from reference TRBV19 and TRBJ1-1, is DGGITQSPKYLFRKEGQNVTLSCEQNLNHDAMYWYRQDPGQGLRLIYYSQIVNDFQKGDIAEGYSVSREKKESFPLTVTSAQKNPTAFYLCASSIGRGLNTEAFFGQGTRLTVV.

The chain has TRBV5-6 and TRBJ1-5; D remains unclear. With 4 bases removed from V and 0 bases from J, the gap between germline ends came to 20 bases. Germline V lookup: CDR1 SGHDT, CDR2 YYEEEE. This CDR3 region has 18 residues. The CDR3 coding sequence is TGTGCCAGCAGCACGACTTTCTCCGGCCCTTATAGCAATCAGCCCCAGCATTTT. It encodes CASSTTFSGPYSNQPQHF.

There are a few counts of this clone. This chain uses TRBV5-1 with TRBJ1-1; TRBD1 matches at 7 bases. The V and J ends lost 3 bases and 9 bases, in that order; junction bases with no gene match: 5. Looked up from germline, CDR1 is SGHRS and CDR2 is YFSETQ. CDR3 length: 12 amino acids. Written as DNA, the CDR3 is TGCGCCAGCAGCTACACACAGGGGAAAGCTTTCTTT. Encoded protein: CASSYTQGKAFF. Variable domain in full (rest from reference TRBV5-1 and TRBJ1-1): KAGVTQTPRYLIKTRGQQVTLSCSPISGHRSVSWYQQTPGQGLQFLFEYFSETQRNKGNFPGRFSGRQFSNSRSEMNVSTLELGDSALYLCASSYTQGKAFFGQGTRLTVV.

This clone appeared once. The V call is TRBV5-1, the J call TRBJ1-2, with 7 bases that match TRBD1. The CDR3 covers 15 residues. The germline gives CDR1 SGHRS, CDR2 YFSETQ. With 0 bases clipped from V and 4 bases from J, the junction kept 6 bases outside the gene matches. This CDR3 is CASSLGQGSLYGYTF. CDR3 coding DNA: TGCGCCAGCAGCTTGGGACAGGGCTCCCTCTATGGCTACACCTTC. Together with reference TRBV5-1 and TRBJ1-2, the CDR3 gives the full variable domain: KAGVTQTPRYLIKTRGQQVTLSCSPISGHRSVSWYQQTPGQGLQFLFEYFSETQRNKGNFPGRFSGRQFSNSRSEMNVSTLELGDSALYLCASSLGQGSLYGYTFGSGTRLTVV.

The chain's CDR3 is CASSYSNPQGADGYTF. The CDR3 DNA is TGTGCCAGCAGTTACTCGAACCCACAGGGGGCAGATGGCTACACCTTC. J is TRBJ1-2 and V is TRBV6-5; TRBD1 matches at 9 bases. V gave up 0 bases and J gave up 6 bases; unmatched junction bases: 8. The CDR3 length is 16 residues. Germline assignment: CDR1 MNHEY and CDR2 SVGAGI.

The genes are TRBV30 and TRBJ2-5; D is uncertain. This CDR3 has 14 residues. Per the germline V gene, CDR1 is GTSNPN and CDR2 is SVGIG (reference sequence). Trimming removed 2 bases at V and 8 bases at J, with 18 bases between. The CDR3 DNA reads as TGTGCCTGGAGTCCAAACCGGGTCGTTAGTACCCAGTACTTC. Protein product: CAWSPNRVVSTQYF.

The chain couples TRBV19 to TRBJ1-1; TRBD1 aligns across 7 bases. Germline V gives CDR1 LNHDA, CDR2 SQIVND (reference sequence). There are 14 residues in the CDR3. The V segment lost 10 bases and the J segment 1 base; nucleotides outside the gene matches: 9. DNA for the CDR3: TGTGCCACCACGAGGGGACAGTCGAACACTGAAGCTTTCTTT. It translates to CATTRGQSNTEAFF.

The chain combines TRBV7-9 with TRBJ1-5; D is possibly TRBD1 (6 bases). V dropped 5 bases and J dropped 4 bases, with 12 bases sitting between them. Germline-derived CDR1 and CDR2 are SEHNR and FQNEAQ (reference sequence). The CDR3 runs to 14 residues. The CDR3 nucleotides are TGTGCCAGCAGCCAACAGGGACGGAATCAGCCCCAGCATTTT. Translated, it gives CASSQQGRNQPQHF.

The rearrangement links TRBV5-4 to TRBJ2-1, with 7 bases aligning to TRBD1. CDR3 length: 16 amino acids. Losses at the gene ends were 4 bases for V and 0 bases for J; bases not matched to a gene: 7. CDR1 and CDR2 from the germline V gene are SGHNT and YYREEE (reference sequence). The DNA of the CDR3 is TGTGCCAGCAGCCCGCCCGGGACAGCCTCCTACAATGAGCAGTTCTTC. Protein product: CASSPPGTASYNEQFF.

The rearrangement links TRBV9 to TRBJ2-3; 7 bases are a match to TRBD2. This CDR3 contains 16 residues. The V segment lost 0 bases and the J segment 5 bases; nucleotides outside the gene matches: 9. Germline CDR1 reads SGDLS; CDR2 reads YYNGEE. The CDR3 is CASSVETGGAQDTQYF. The CDR3 nucleotides are TGTGCCAGCAGCGTAGAAACGGGGGGAGCACAAGATACGCAGTATTTT.

The chain joins TRBV4-1 to TRBJ2-2; D not certain. CDR3 length equals 18 residues. The ends were cut back, 3 bases at V and 5 bases at J, with 22 bases in the middle. Per the germline V gene, CDR1 is MGHRA and CDR2 is YSYEKL. This CDR3 is CASSHPQDTRKGTGELFF. The CDR3 coding sequence is TGCGCCAGCAGCCACCCTCAAGACACCAGGAAAGGAACCGGGGAGCTGTTTTTT.

The genes are TRBV27 and TRBJ1-1, with a tentative D call TRBD1 (6 bases). Per germline, CDR1 MNHEY and CDR2 SMNVEV (reference sequence). Trimming cost V 3 bases and J 3 bases, with 11 bases left between them. The CDR3 has 14 residues. The CDR3 sequence is CASSLGGAYTEAFF. CDR3 coding DNA: TGTGCCAGCAGTTTGGGGGGGGCTTACACTGAAGCTTTCTTT.

CDR3 in DNA: TGCGCCAGCAGCCCGCGGACAGGGGAGAGCGGGACCCAGTACTTC. Amino acid sequence: CASSPRTGESGTQYF. This chain uses TRBV4-3 with TRBJ2-5, with 9 nucleotides matching TRBD1. Per the germline V gene, CDR1 is LGHNA and CDR2 is YSLEER. CDR3 length equals 15 residues. V lost 4 bases, J lost 7 bases, and 10 bases stayed unmatched.

The chain joins TRBV9 to TRBJ1-1; 8 nucleotides agree with TRBD1. The trim removed 0 bases at V and 7 bases at J, leaving 14 bases unmatched. Germline V CDR1 and CDR2: SGDLS, YYNGEE. The CDR3 totals 17 residues. The CDR3 reads CASSVGSRLDRAGEAFF. The CDR3 DNA reads TGTGCCAGCAGCGTAGGGTCCCGTCTGGACAGGGCCGGTGAAGCTTTCTTT. Filled out from reference TRBV9 and TRBJ1-1, the complete variable domain reads DSGVTQTPKHLITATGQRVTLRCSPRSGDLSVYWYQQSLDQGLQFLIQYYNGEERAKGNILERFSAQQFPDLHSELNLSSLELGDSALYFCASSVGSRLDRAGEAFFGQGTRLTVV.

V and J are TRBV18 and TRBJ2-2, with D possibly matching TRBD1 (5 bases). Germline V gives CDR1 KGHSH, CDR2 LQKENI. The CDR3 runs to 16 residues. Trimming cost V 1 base and J 0 bases, with 9 bases left between them. The CDR3 coding sequence is TGTGCCAGCTCACCACAAGGGGTACCGAACACCGGGGAGCTGTTTTTT. Amino acids: CASSPQGVPNTGELFF.

J is TRBJ1-2 and V is TRBV3-1 (or the pseudogene TRBV3-2); the match to TRBD1 covers 7 bases. Germline V gives CDR1 LGHDT, CDR2 YNNKEL (reference sequence). CDR3 size: 13 residues. The V gene end was trimmed by 3 bases and the J gene end by 2 bases; junction bases not matched to a gene: 0. The CDR3 nucleotides are TGTGCCAGCAGCCAGACAGGGAACTATGGCTACACCTTC. It translates to CASSQTGNYGYTF.

The chain recombines TRBV3-1 (or the pseudogene TRBV3-2) with TRBJ2-1; perhaps TRBD1 as D (6 bases). CDR1 and CDR2 (germline): LGHDT, YNNKEL (reference sequence). The CDR3 is 15 amino acids. The ends were cut back, 5 bases at V and 2 bases at J, with 13 bases in the middle. This CDR3 is CASSKRGYPYNEQFF. In nucleotides, the CDR3 is TGTGCCAGCAGCAAAAGGGGGTATCCCTACAATGAGCAGTTCTTC.

The chain uses TRBV28 and TRBJ1-2; 9 bases fit TRBD1. Germline V lookup: CDR1 MDHEN, CDR2 SYDVKM. The CDR3 sequence is 17 residues long. Germline trimming cut 2 bases from V and 3 bases from J; bases unmatched to any gene: 10. CDR3 region: CASSLIARGDRDYGYTF. CDR3 bases: TGTGCCAGCAGTTTAATAGCTCGAGGGGACAGGGACTATGGCTACACCTTC.

The chain joins TRBV18 to TRBJ1-3, with D unclear. This CDR3 contains 16 residues. Germline V gene lookup returns CDR1 KGHSH and CDR2 LQKENI. V shed 3 bases and J shed 0 bases, with 12 bases lying between them. The CDR3 sequence: CASSPRHDDSGNTIYF. DNA of the CDR3: TGTGCCAGCTCACCCCGACACGACGACTCTGGAAACACCATATATTTT.

The V call is TRBV18, the J call TRBJ1-1; D unclear. Germline V CDR1 and CDR2: KGHSH, LQKENI. The CDR3 totals 13 residues. V lost 6 bases to trimming and J lost 1 base, with 9 bases between them. The CDR3 DNA reads TGTGCCAGCTCGCGGGAGGGGAACACTGAAGCTTTCTTT. Translating gives CASSREGNTEAFF.

CDR3 sequence: CASSLHQRGYSDTQYF. The CDR3 bases are TGTGCCAGCAGCTTACATCAGCGGGGGTACTCGGATACGCAGTATTTT. The V gene is TRBV7-3, the J gene TRBJ2-3; 8 bases align to TRBD2. Germline CDR1 is SGHTA and CDR2 is FQGTGA. This CDR3 region has 16 residues. J gave up 6 bases and V 2 bases, and 10 bases lay outside the gene matches.

CDR3 in DNA: TGTGCCAGCAGTTCCCGGGGGGAATTCTACAATGAGCAGTTCTTC. Residues: CASSSRGEFYNEQFF. The chain has TRBV6-5 and TRBJ2-1; 7 nucleotides agree with TRBD2. V lost 4 bases to trimming and J lost 3 bases; unmatched junction nucleotides: 6. Per germline, CDR1 MNHEY and CDR2 SVGAGI. There are 15 residues in the CDR3.

This clone occurred once. The chain links TRBV2 to TRBJ1-2; no firm D call. Trimming removed 4 bases from V and 1 base from J, with 10 bases in between. CDR1 and CDR2 (germline): SNHLY, FYNNEI. The length of the CDR3 is 14 residues. The CDR3 sequence: CASSGATVNYGYTF. The CDR3 nucleotides are TGTGCCAGCAGTGGGGCAACCGTTAACTATGGCTACACCTTC.